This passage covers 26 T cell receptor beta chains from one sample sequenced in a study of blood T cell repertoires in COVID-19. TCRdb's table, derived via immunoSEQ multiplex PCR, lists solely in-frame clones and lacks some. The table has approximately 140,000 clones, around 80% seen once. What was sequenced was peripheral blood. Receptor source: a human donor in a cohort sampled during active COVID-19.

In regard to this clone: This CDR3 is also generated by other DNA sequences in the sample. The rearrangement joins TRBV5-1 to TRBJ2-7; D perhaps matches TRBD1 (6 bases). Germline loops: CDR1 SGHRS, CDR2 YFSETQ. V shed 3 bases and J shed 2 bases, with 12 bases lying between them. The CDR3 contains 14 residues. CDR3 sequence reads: CASSSTGGPYEQYF. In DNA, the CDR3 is TGCGCCAGCAGCTCGACAGGAGGCCCCTACGAGCAGTACTTC.

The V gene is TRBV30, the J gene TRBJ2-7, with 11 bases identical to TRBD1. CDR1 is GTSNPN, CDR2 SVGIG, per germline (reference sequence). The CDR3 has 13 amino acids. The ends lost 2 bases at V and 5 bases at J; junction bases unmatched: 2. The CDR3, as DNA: TGTGCCTGGAGTAGGACAGGGGGCGACGAGCAGTACTTC. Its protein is CAWSRTGGDEQYF. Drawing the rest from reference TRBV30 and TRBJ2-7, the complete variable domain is SQTIHQWPATLVQPVGSPLSLECTVEGTSNPNLYWYRQAAGRGLQLLFYSVGIGQISSEVPQNLSASRPQDRQFILSSKKLLLSDSGFYLCAWSRTGGDEQYFGPGTRLTVT.

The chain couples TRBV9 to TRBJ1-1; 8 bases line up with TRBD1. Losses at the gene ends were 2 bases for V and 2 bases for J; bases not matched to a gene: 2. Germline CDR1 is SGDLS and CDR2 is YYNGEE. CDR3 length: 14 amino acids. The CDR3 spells CASSVDRGNTEAFF. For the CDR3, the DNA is TGTGCCAGCAGCGTTGACAGGGGCAACACTGAAGCTTTCTTT.

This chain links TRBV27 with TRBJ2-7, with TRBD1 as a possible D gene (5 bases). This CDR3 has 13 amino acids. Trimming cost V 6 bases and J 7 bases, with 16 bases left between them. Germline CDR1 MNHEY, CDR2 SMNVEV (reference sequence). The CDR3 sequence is CASRKDIAIEQYF. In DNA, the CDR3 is TGTGCCAGCAGAAAGGACATTGCCATTGAGCAGTACTTC.

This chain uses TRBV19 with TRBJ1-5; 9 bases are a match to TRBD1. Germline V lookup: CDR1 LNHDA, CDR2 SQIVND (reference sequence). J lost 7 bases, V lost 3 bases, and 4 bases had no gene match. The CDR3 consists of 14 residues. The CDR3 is CASSMGQGQQPQHF. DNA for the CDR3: TGTGCCAGTAGTATGGGACAGGGTCAGCAGCCCCAGCATTTT.

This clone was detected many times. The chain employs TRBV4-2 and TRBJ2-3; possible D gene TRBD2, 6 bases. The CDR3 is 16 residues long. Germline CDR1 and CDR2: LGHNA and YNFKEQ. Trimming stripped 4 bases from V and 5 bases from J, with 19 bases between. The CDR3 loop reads CASSPQHAGGRDTQYF. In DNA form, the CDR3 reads TGTGCCAGCAGCCCCCAACACGCCGGGGGACGAGATACGCAGTATTTT.

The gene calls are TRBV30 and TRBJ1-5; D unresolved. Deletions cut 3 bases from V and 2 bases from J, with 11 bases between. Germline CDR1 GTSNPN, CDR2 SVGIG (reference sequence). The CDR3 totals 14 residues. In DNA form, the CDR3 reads TGTGCCTGGAGCCCGGTTTTCGGCAATCAGCCCCAGCATTTT. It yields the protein CAWSPVFGNQPQHF.

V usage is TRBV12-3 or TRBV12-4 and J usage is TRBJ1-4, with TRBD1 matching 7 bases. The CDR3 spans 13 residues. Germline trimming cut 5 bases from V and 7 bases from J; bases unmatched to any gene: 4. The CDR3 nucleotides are TGTGCCAGCAGTCTCCGACAGGGTGAAAAACTGTTTTTT. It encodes CASSLRQGEKLFF.

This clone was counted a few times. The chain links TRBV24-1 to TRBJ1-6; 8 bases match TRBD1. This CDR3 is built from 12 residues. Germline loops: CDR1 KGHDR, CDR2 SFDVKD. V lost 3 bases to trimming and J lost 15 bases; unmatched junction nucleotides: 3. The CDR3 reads CATSDLRGLLHF. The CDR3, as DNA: TGTGCCACCAGTGATCTCAGGGGGCTCCTCCACTTT.

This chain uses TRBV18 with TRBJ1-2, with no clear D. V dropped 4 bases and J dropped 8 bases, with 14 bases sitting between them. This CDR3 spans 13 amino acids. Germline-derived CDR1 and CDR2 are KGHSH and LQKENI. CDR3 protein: CASSREEVLGYTF. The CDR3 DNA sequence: TGTGCCAGCTCACGCGAGGAAGTTCTCGGCTACACCTTC.

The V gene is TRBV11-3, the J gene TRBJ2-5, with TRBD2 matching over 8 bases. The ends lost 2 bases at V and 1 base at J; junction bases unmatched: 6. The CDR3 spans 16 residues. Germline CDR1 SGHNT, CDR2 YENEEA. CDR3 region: CASSLRSGGPQETQYF. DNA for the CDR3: TGTGCCAGCAGCTTACGAAGCGGGGGTCCCCAAGAGACCCAGTACTTC. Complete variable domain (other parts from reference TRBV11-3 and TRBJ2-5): EAGVVQSPRYKIIEKKQPVAFWCNPISGHNTLYWYLQNLGQGPELLIRYENEEAVDDSQLPKDRFSAERLKGVDSTLKIQPAELGDSAVYLCASSLRSGGPQETQYFGPGTRLLVL.

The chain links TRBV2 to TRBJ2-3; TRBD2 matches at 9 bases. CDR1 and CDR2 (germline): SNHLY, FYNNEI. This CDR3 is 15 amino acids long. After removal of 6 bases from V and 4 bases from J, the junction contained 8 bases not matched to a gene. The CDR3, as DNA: TGTGCCAGCAGACTGGCGGGGGGGCGCGCAGATACGCAGTATTTT. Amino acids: CASRLAGGRADTQYF.

CDR3 amino acids: CASSRGQPGSGANVLTF. In DNA, the CDR3 is TGCGCCAGCAGCCGGGGACAGCCCGGCTCTGGGGCCAACGTCCTGACTTTC. The chain is built from TRBV5-1 and TRBJ2-6; 7 nucleotides line up with TRBD1. Germline CDR1 is SGHRS and CDR2 is YFSETQ. This CDR3 region has 17 residues. V lost 4 bases, J lost 0 bases, and 7 bases stayed unmatched.

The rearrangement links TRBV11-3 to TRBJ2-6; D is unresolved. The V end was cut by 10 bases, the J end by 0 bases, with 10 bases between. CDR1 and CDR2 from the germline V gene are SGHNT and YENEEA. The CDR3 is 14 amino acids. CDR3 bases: TGTGCCACCGATGACATCTCTGGGGCCAACGTCCTGACTTTC. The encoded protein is CATDDISGANVLTF.

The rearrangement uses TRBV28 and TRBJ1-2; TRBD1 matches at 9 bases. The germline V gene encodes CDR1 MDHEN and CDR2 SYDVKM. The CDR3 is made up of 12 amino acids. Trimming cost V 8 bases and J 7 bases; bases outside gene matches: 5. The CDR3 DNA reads TGTGCCAGCGGGACAGGGAAAGGTGGCTACACCTTC. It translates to CASGTGKGGYTF.

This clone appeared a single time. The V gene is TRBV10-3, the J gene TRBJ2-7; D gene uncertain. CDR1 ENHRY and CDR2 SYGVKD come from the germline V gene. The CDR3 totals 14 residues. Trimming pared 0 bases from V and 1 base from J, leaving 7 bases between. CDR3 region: CAISESAASYEQYF. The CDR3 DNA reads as TGTGCCATCAGTGAGTCGGCGGCTTCCTACGAGCAGTACTTC.

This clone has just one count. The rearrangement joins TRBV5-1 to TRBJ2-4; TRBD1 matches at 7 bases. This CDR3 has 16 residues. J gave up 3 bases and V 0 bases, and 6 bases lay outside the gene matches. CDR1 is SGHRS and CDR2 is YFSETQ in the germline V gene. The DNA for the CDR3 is TGCGCCAGCAGCTTGGGACAGGGATTAGACAAAAACATTCAGTACTTC. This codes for CASSLGQGLDKNIQYF.

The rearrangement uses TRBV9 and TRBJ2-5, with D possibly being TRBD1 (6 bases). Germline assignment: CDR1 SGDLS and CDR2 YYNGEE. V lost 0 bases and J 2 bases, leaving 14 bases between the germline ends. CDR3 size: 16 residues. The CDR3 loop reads CASSVGPQGPQETQYF. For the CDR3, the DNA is TGTGCCAGCAGCGTAGGTCCCCAGGGGCCTCAAGAGACCCAGTACTTC.

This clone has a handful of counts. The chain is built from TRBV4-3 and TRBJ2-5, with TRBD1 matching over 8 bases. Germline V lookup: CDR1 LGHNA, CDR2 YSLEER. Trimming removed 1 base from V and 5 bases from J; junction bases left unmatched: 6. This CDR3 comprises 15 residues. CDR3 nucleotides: TGCGCCAGCAGCCAAGCCAGGGGGCAAACGGAGACCCAGTACTTC. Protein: CASSQARGQTETQYF.

The CDR3 region has the DNA TGTGCCAGCTCACCGGGGCAGGGACTAGCCAAAAACATTCAGTACTTC. It yields the protein CASSPGQGLAKNIQYF. The chain joins TRBV18 to TRBJ2-4, with D tentatively TRBD2 (6 bases). CDR1 is KGHSH and CDR2 is LQKENI in the germline V gene. Trimming pared 3 bases from V and 0 bases from J, leaving 12 bases between. The CDR3 consists of 16 residues.

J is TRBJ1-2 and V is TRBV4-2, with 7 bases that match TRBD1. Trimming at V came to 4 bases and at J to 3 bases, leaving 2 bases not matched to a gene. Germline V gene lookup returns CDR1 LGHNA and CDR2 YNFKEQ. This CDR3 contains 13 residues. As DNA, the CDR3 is TGTGCCAGCAGCCGGGGGACAGACTATGGCTACACCTTC. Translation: CASSRGTDYGYTF.

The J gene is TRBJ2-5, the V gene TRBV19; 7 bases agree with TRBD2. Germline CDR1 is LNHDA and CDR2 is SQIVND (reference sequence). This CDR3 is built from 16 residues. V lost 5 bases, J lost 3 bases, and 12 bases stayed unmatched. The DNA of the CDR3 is TGTGCCAGTAGTTCCGTGGGGGGGGGATTCAAAGAGACCCAGTACTTC. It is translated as CASSSVGGGFKETQYF.

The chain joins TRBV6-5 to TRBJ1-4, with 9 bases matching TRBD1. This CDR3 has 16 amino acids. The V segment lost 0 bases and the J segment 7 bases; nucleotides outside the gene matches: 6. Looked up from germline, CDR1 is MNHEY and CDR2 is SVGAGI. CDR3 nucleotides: TGTGCCAGCAGTTACTCCCCACAGGGGGCGGGTGAAAAACTGTTTTTT. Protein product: CASSYSPQGAGEKLFF.

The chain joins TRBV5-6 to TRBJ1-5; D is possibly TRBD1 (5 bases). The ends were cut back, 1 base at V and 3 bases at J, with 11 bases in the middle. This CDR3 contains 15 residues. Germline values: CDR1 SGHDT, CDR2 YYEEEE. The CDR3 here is CASSLQGLINQPQHF. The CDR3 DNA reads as TGTGCCAGCAGCTTGCAGGGTCTCATCAATCAGCCCCAGCATTTT.

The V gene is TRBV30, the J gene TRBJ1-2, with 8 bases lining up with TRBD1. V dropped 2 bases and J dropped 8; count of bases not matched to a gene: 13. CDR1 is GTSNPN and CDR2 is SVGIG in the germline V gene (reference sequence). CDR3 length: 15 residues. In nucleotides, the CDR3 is TGTGCCTGGAGTCGGAGTCACAGGGGGATAGGGGGCTACACCTTC. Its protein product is CAWSRSHRGIGGYTF.

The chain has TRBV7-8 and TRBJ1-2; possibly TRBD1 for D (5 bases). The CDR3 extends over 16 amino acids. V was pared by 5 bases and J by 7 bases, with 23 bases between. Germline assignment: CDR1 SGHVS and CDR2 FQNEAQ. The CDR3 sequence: CASSPHGFGGEGGYTF. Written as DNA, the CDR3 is TGTGCCAGCAGCCCTCACGGCTTCGGAGGGGAAGGTGGCTACACCTTC.